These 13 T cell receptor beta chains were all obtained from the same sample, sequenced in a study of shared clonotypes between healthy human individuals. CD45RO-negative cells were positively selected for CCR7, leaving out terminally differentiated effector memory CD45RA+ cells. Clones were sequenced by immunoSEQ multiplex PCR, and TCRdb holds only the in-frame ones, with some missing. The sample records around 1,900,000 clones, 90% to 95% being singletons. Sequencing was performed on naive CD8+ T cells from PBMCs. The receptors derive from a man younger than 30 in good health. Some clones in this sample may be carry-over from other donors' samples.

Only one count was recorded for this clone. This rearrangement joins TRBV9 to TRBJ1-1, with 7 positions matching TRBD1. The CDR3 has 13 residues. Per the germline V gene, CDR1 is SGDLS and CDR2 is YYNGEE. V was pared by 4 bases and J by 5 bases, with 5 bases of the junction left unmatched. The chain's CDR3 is CASSTGVSTEAFF. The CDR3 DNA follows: TGTGCCAGCAGCACAGGGGTTAGTACTGAAGCTTTCTTT.

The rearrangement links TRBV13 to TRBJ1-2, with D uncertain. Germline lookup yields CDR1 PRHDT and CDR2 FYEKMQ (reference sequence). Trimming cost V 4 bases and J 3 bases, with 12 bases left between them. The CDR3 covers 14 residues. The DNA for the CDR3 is TGTGCCAGCAGCTCCACGGGGATATACTATGGCTACACCTTC. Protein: CASSSTGIYYGYTF.

The CDR3 spells CASRSFGTFEQFF. The CDR3 nucleotides are TGTGCCAGCAGATCATTCGGGACATTCGAGCAGTTCTTC. The rearrangement joins TRBV27 to TRBJ2-1, with D perhaps TRBD1 (6 bases). Per the germline V gene, CDR1 is MNHEY and CDR2 is SMNVEV (reference sequence). This CDR3 contains 13 residues. Trimming pared 6 bases from V and 10 bases from J, leaving 16 bases between.

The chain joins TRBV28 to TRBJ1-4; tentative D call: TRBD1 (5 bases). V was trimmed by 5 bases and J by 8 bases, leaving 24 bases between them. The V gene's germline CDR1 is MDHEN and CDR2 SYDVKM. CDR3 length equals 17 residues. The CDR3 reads CASSPHGRVRGGEKLFF. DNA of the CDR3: TGTGCCAGCAGTCCGCATGGTCGGGTGAGGGGAGGGGAAAAACTGTTTTTT.

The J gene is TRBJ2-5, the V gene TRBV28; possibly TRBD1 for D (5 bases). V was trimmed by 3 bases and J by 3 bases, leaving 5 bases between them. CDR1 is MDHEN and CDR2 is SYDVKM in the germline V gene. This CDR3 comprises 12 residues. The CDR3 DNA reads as TGTGCCAGCAGTTTGACAGAAGAGACCCAGTACTTC. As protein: CASSLTEETQYF.

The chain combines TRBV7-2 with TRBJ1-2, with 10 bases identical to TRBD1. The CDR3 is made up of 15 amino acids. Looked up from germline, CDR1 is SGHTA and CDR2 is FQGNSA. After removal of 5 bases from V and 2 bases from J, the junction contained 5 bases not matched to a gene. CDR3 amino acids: CASSPGDRGNYGYTF. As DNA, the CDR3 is TGTGCCAGCAGCCCCGGGGACAGGGGAAACTATGGCTACACCTTC.

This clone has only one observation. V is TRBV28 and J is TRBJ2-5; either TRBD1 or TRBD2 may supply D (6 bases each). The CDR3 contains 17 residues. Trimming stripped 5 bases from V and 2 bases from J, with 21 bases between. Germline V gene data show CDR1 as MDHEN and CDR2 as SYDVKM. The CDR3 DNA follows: TGTGCCAGCAGTGGCCGAGGGGGGACCCCCGGGCAAGAGACCCAGTACTTC. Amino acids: CASSGRGGTPGQETQYF.

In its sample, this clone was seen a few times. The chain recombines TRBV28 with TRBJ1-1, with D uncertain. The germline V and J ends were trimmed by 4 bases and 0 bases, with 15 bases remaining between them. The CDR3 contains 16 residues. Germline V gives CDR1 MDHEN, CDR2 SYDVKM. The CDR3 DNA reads TGTGCCAGCAGTTCGGTGGCGTTAACGATGAACACTGAAGCTTTCTTT. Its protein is CASSSVALTMNTEAFF. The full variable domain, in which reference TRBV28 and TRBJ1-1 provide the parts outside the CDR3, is DVKVTQSSRYLVKRTGEKVFLECVQDMDHENMFWYRQDPGLGLRLIYFSYDVKMKEKGDIPEGYSVSREKKERFSLILESASTNQTSMYLCASSSVALTMNTEAFFGQGTRLTVV.

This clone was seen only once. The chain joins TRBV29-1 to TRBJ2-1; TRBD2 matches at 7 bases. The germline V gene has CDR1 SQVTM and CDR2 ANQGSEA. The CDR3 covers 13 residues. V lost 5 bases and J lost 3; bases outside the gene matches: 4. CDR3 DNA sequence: TGCAGCGTTCCGCTAGCGGACTACAATGAGCAGTTCTTC. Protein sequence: CSVPLADYNEQFF.

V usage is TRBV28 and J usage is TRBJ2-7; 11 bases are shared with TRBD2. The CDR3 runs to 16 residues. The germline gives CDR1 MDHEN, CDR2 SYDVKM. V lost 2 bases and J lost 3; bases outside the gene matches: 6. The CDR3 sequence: CASSLGLAGGIYEQYF. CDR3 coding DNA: TGTGCCAGCAGTTTAGGGCTAGCGGGAGGAATCTACGAGCAGTACTTC.

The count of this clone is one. In DNA, the CDR3 is TGTGCCAGCAGTTTATCGATGGGGTACTATGGCTACACCTTC. Protein product: CASSLSMGYYGYTF. This chain joins TRBV27 and TRBJ1-2; D not certain. Germline values: CDR1 MNHEY, CDR2 SMNVEV (reference sequence). V was clipped by 0 bases and J by 3 bases, with 8 bases between them. This CDR3 contains 14 residues.

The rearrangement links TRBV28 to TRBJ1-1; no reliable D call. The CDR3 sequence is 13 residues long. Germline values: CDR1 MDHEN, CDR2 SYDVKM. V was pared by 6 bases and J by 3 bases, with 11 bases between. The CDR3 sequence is CASSPLGYTEAFF. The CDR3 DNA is TGTGCCAGCAGCCCTCTGGGGTACACTGAAGCTTTCTTT.

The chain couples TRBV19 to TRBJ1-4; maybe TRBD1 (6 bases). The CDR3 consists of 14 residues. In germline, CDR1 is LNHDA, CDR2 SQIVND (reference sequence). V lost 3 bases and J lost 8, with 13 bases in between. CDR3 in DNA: TGTGCCAGTAGTATGGAGGGGACAAGGGAAAAACTGTTTTTT. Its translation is CASSMEGTREKLFF.